This T cell receptor beta chain is drawn from a study of T cell changes during pregnancy in multiple sclerosis. Generated by immunoSEQ multiplex PCR, the TCRdb table keeps only in-frame clones and is missing some. This sample has 60,000 or so clones, with over 80% found just once. This clone was detected only once. An end of the junction does not agree with germline; a read error may underlie this. CDR1 SGDLS and CDR2 YYNGEE come from the germline V gene. The CDR3 spans 12 residues. This receptor was identified in a female donor in good health, enrolled as a control in a pregnancy study. This material consisted of peripheral blood, taken in the first trimester of pregnancy. J is TRBJ2-3 and V is TRBV9; the D gene is possibly TRBD2 (6 bases). The DNA of the CDR3 is TGTGCCAGCAGCGCGGAGGGCGCGGCCTGGAATTTT. It encodes CASSAEGAAWNF. The variable domain in full, with the rest retrieved from reference TRBV9 and TRBJ2-3, is DSGVTQTPKHLITATGQRVTLRCSPRSGDLSVYWYQQSLDQGLQFLIQYYNGEERAKGNILERFSAQQFPDLHSELNLSSLELGDSALYFCASSAEGAAWNFGPGTRLTVL.